Following are 29 T cell receptor beta chains from one sample sequenced in a study of cytomegalovirus exposure and HLA in healthy donors. The PCR used 60 Vbeta and 13 Jbeta primers. Only in-frame clones appear in the TCRdb table, and some are missing; sequencing was by immunoSEQ multiplex PCR. Its table lists some 110,000 clones. What was sequenced was PBMCs. Every receptor here comes from a man aged 35 to 55 in good health and CMV-seronegative.

CDR3 protein: CAISELLKNIQYF. Here the CDR3 DNA reads TGTGCCATCAGTGAGTTACTGAAAAACATTCAGTACTTC. The rearrangement links TRBV10-3 to TRBJ2-4, with no clear D. The CDR3 runs to 13 residues. Germline loops: CDR1 ENHRY, CDR2 SYGVKD. With 1 base removed from V and 4 bases from J, the gap between germline ends came to 5 bases.

The chain links TRBV5-6 to TRBJ1-2; D is undetermined. CDR3 length equals 14 residues. With 3 bases removed from V and 0 bases from J, the gap between germline ends came to 9 bases. The germline CDR1 and CDR2 sequences are SGHDT and YYEEEE. The CDR3 loop reads CASSSLRSNYGYTF. The CDR3 coding sequence is TGTGCCAGCAGCTCCTTGAGGTCTAACTATGGCTACACCTTC.

The chain joins TRBV5-4 to TRBJ2-5; 7 bases map to TRBD1. The germline V gene has CDR1 SGHNT and CDR2 YYREEE (reference sequence). CDR3 size: 14 residues. The junction had 7 bases not matched to a gene; V was cut back by 4 bases and J by 4 bases. The CDR3 DNA sequence: TGTGCCAGCAGCCCTGACAGGGTTGGAGAGACCCAGTACTTC. Amino acids: CASSPDRVGETQYF.

V and J are TRBV9 and TRBJ2-3, with TRBD2 matching 14 bases. This CDR3 is 20 amino acids long. Germline V gene sequence: CDR1 SGDLS, CDR2 YYNGEE. Germline trimming cut 0 bases from V and 4 bases from J; bases unmatched to any gene: 13. This chain's CDR3 is CASSVEPGLAGVGRADTQYF. The CDR3 bases are TGTGCCAGCAGCGTAGAACCGGGACTAGCGGGAGTCGGACGCGCAGATACGCAGTATTTT. The full variable domain, rest sourced from reference TRBV9 and TRBJ2-3, is DSGVTQTPKHLITATGQRVTLRCSPRSGDLSVYWYQQSLDQGLQFLIQYYNGEERAKGNILERFSAQQFPDLHSELNLSSLELGDSALYFCASSVEPGLAGVGRADTQYFGPGTRLTVL.

The chain uses TRBV9 and TRBJ1-2; D not certain. With 4 bases removed from V and 7 bases from J, the gap between germline ends came to 17 bases. CDR1 and CDR2 from the germline V gene are SGDLS and YYNGEE. The CDR3 has 14 residues. DNA of the CDR3: TGTGCCAGCAGCCGACGTGACGCGGGTATTGGCTACACCTTC. It is translated as CASSRRDAGIGYTF.

CDR3 coding DNA: TGTGCCAGCAGTGACCGGGATCAACGCACAGATACGCAGTATTTT. Translating gives CASSDRDQRTDTQYF. The chain carries TRBV6-1 and TRBJ2-3, with a weak D call TRBD2 (5 bases). Germline CDR1 is MNHNS and CDR2 is SASEGT. Trimming left V 3 bases short and J 1 base short, with 11 bases between. CDR3 length equals 15 residues.

The V call is TRBV5-4, the J call TRBJ2-7, with TRBD1 matching over 8 bases. The V gene's germline CDR1 is SGHNT and CDR2 YYREEE (reference sequence). With 4 bases clipped from V and 0 bases from J, the junction kept 9 bases outside the gene matches. CDR3 length equals 16 residues. CDR3 coding DNA: TGTGCCAGCAGCCCATTGGGACAGGTGGGCTCCTACGAGCAGTACTTC. Its translation is CASSPLGQVGSYEQYF.

This chain links TRBV28 with TRBJ1-2; 9 positions agree with TRBD1. The CDR3 is made up of 15 amino acids. V was pared by 3 bases and J by 4 bases, with 6 bases of the junction left unmatched. Per the germline V gene, CDR1 is MDHEN and CDR2 is SYDVKM. CDR3 amino acids: CASSFVTDRGYGYTF. CDR3 in DNA: TGTGCCAGCAGTTTTGTTACGGACAGGGGCTATGGCTACACCTTC.

This chain links TRBV30 with TRBJ1-2, with D possibly matching TRBD1 (5 bases). The V gene lost 6 bases and the J gene lost 4 bases, with 21 bases spanning the gap. Germline V gene data show CDR1 as GTSNPN and CDR2 as SVGIG (reference sequence). CDR3 length: 15 residues. The CDR3 bases are TGTGCCTGTTCGGGGGGTTTTAGGGGCCCCTATGGCTACACCTTC. It is translated as CACSGGFRGPYGYTF.

The chain is built from TRBV9 and TRBJ2-3; 12 bases map to TRBD1. The V gene end was trimmed by 4 bases and the J gene end by 4 bases; junction bases not matched to a gene: 13. The length of the CDR3 is 18 residues. Germline CDR1 is SGDLS and CDR2 is YYNGEE. The CDR3 protein is CASSPHGTGGLVADTQYF. CDR3 nucleotides: TGTGCCAGCAGCCCCCACGGGACAGGGGGCTTGGTCGCAGATACGCAGTATTTT.

The genes are TRBV5-1 and TRBJ2-7, with D possibly matching TRBD2 (7 bases). Germline assignment: CDR1 SGHRS and CDR2 YFSETQ. V was pared by 4 bases and J by 7 bases, with 21 bases between. This CDR3 spans 15 amino acids. CDR3 DNA sequence: TGCGCCAGCAGCCGTAGTAGGGGGGGGTCGGGTGAGCAGTACTTC. It specifies CASSRSRGGSGEQYF. Based on the CDR3 plus reference TRBV5-1 and TRBJ2-7, the full variable domain is KAGVTQTPRYLIKTRGQQVTLSCSPISGHRSVSWYQQTPGQGLQFLFEYFSETQRNKGNFPGRFSGRQFSNSRSEMNVSTLELGDSALYLCASSRSRGGSGEQYFGPGTRLTVT.

This chain links TRBV6-5 with TRBJ1-2, with 9 nucleotides matching TRBD1. This CDR3 contains 13 residues. Germline CDR1 reads MNHEY; CDR2 reads SVGAGI. Trimming took 6 bases from V and 6 from J; bases not matched to a gene: 5. The CDR3 reads CASRTTGGNGYTF. The CDR3 DNA sequence: TGTGCCAGCAGAACGACAGGGGGGAATGGCTACACCTTC.

This chain joins TRBV28 and TRBJ1-2; a possible D gene is TRBD1 (5 bases). Trimming took off 6 bases at V and 6 bases at J, with 20 bases between the two ends. The CDR3 runs 15 residues. Germline V gene sequence: CDR1 MDHEN, CDR2 SYDVKM. CDR3 bases: TGTGCCAGCAGCCAAGCGGGTTACGGGGGGAATGGCTACACCTTC. Protein: CASSQAGYGGNGYTF.

The chain joins TRBV4-1 to TRBJ2-7, with D perhaps TRBD1 (5 bases). The CDR3 has 14 residues. Looked up from germline, CDR1 is MGHRA and CDR2 is YSYEKL. The V end was cut by 0 bases, the J end by 3 bases, with 9 bases between. CDR3 residues: CASSQDPGFYEQYF. In DNA, the CDR3 is TGCGCCAGCAGCCAAGACCCAGGGTTCTACGAGCAGTACTTC.

CDR3 nucleotide sequence: TGCAGTGGGGGGAGGGGGAATGAGCAGTTCTTC. Translating it yields CSGGRGNEQFF. J is TRBJ2-1 and V is TRBV20-1; tentatively, D is TRBD2 (7 bases). V lost 7 bases to trimming and J lost 7 bases, with 11 bases between them. Germline CDR1 reads DFQATT; CDR2 reads SNEGSKA (reference sequence). This CDR3 has 11 residues.

This chain uses TRBV2 with TRBJ1-1; the D is unclear. This CDR3 spans 11 amino acids. The germline CDR1 and CDR2 sequences are SNHLY and FYNNEI. The ends were cut back, 7 bases at V and 11 bases at J, with 14 bases in the middle. This chain's CDR3 is CASKGREDAFF. CDR3 bases: TGTGCCAGCAAAGGTAGGGAGGATGCTTTCTTT.

V usage is TRBV28 and J usage is TRBJ2-7; possibly TRBD2 for D (5 bases). The CDR3 totals 18 residues. V was clipped by 1 base and J by 3 bases, with 22 bases between them. From germline, CDR1 is MDHEN and CDR2 SYDVKM. Here the CDR3 reads CASSLSLLVGVTHYEQYF. The CDR3, as DNA: TGTGCCAGCAGTTTATCCCTTCTTGTGGGAGTAACCCACTACGAGCAGTACTTC.

The chain combines TRBV6-7 with TRBJ2-7, with D uncertain. TRBV6-7 carries the ORF label, with uncertain function. Between the trimmed V and J ends, which lost 6 bases and 3 bases, there was a span of 9 bases. CDR3 length: 12 residues. The CDR3 reads CASSSPIYEQYF. In DNA form, the CDR3 reads TGTGCCAGCAGCTCCCCTATCTACGAGCAGTACTTC.

This chain joins TRBV6-6 and TRBJ1-3; D uncertain. V was clipped by 0 bases and J by 2 bases, with 11 bases between them. This CDR3 is 16 amino acids long. CDR1 and CDR2 (germline): MNHNY, SVGAGI (reference sequence). This CDR3 reads CASSYSIEGAGNTIYF. CDR3 DNA sequence: TGTGCCAGCAGTTACTCGATAGAGGGCGCTGGAAACACCATATATTTT.

This chain uses TRBV5-4 with TRBJ2-5, with 7 bases aligning to TRBD2. The J call may not be correct, given that the DNA end is closer to TRBJ2-7. Germline V gene data show CDR1 as SGHNT and CDR2 as YYREEE (reference sequence). CDR3 size: 14 residues. The CDR3 is CASSPGGVSYEQYF. The CDR3 DNA is TGTGCCAGCAGCCCTGGGGGGGTCTCCTACGAGCAGTACTTC.

The genes are TRBV5-1 and TRBJ1-1, with D possibly TRBD1 on 5 matching bases. Germline V gene lookup returns CDR1 SGHRS and CDR2 YFSETQ. The V end was cut by 0 bases, the J end by 0 bases, with 12 bases between. This CDR3 comprises 16 residues. DNA for the CDR3: TGCGCCAGCAGCTTGGAGGGGCAAGACATGAACACTGAAGCTTTCTTT. The encoded protein is CASSLEGQDMNTEAFF.

J is TRBJ1-3 and V is TRBV28; 12 nucleotides line up with TRBD1. The CDR3 totals 14 residues. J gave up 6 bases and V 6 bases, and 3 bases lay outside the gene matches. CDR1 MDHEN and CDR2 SYDVKM come from the germline V gene. CDR3 bases: TGTGCCAGCAGAGGGACAGGGGGCAAAAACACCATATATTTT. Translating gives CASRGTGGKNTIYF.

The chain links TRBV11-2 to TRBJ2-7; the match to TRBD2 covers 12 bases. Trimming removed 5 bases from V and 6 bases from J; junction bases left unmatched: 2. The CDR3 consists of 13 residues. The germline V gene has CDR1 SGHAT and CDR2 FQNNGV. CDR3: CASSLAGGVEQYF. In DNA form, the CDR3 reads TGTGCCAGCAGCCTAGCGGGAGGGGTCGAGCAGTACTTC.

This sequence joins TRBV5-5 and TRBJ2-3; D unresolved. Germline assignment: CDR1 SGHKS and CDR2 YYEKEE (reference sequence). The CDR3 is 14 residues long. V was trimmed by 0 bases and J by 3 bases, leaving 8 bases between them. CDR3 sequence (DNA): TGTGCCAGCAGCTTGGAACTCACTACAGATACGCAGTATTTT. It encodes CASSLELTTDTQYF. The full variable domain, in which reference TRBV5-5 and TRBJ2-3 provide the parts outside the CDR3, is DAGVTQSPTHLIKTRGQQVTLRCSPISGHKSVSWYQQVLGQGPQFIFQYYEKEERGRGNFPDRFSARQFPNYSSELNVNALLLGDSALYLCASSLELTTDTQYFGPGTRLTVL.

The CDR3 DNA follows: TGTGCCTGGAGTCCCCGGGGTCTCCTCGCCGGGGAGCTGTTTTTT. Protein product: CAWSPRGLLAGELFF. The gene calls are TRBV30 and TRBJ2-2, with a tentative D call TRBD2 (5 bases). Germline values: CDR1 GTSNPN, CDR2 SVGIG (reference sequence). V was pared by 2 bases and J by 6 bases, with 16 bases between. The CDR3 loop spans 15 amino acids.

The V gene is TRBV7-9, the J gene TRBJ1-4; D is ambiguous. V dropped 5 bases and J dropped 4 bases, with 11 bases sitting between them. CDR1 is SEHNR and CDR2 is FQNEAQ in the germline V gene (reference sequence). CDR3 length: 14 residues. The CDR3 sequence: CASSLRLDNEKLFF. The CDR3 DNA reads as TGTGCCAGCAGCCTCAGACTGGATAATGAAAAACTGTTTTTT. Together with reference TRBV7-9 and TRBJ1-4, the CDR3 gives the full variable domain: DTGVSQNPRHKITKRGQNVTFRCDPISEHNRLYWYRQTLGQGPEFLTYFQNEAQLEKSRLLSDRFSAERPKGSFSTLEIQRTEQGDSAMYLCASSLRLDNEKLFFGSGTQLSVL.

The chain uses TRBV10-3 and TRBJ2-1; 7 nucleotides align to TRBD2. Germline assignment: CDR1 ENHRY and CDR2 SYGVKD. The length of the CDR3 is 13 residues. J gave up 12 bases and V 0 bases, and 5 bases lay outside the gene matches. CDR3 sequence: CAISESGGTMQFF. The CDR3 nucleotides are TGTGCCATCAGTGAGTCAGGTGGGACTATGCAGTTCTTC.

The chain joins TRBV21-1 to TRBJ2-3; TRBD2, the D gene given by the table, was not confirmed from the DNA. TRBV21-1 is an annotated pseudogene. This CDR3 region has 18 residues. The CDR3 loop reads CASSKFPSGRGSTDTQYF. The CDR3 nucleotides read TGTGCCAGCAGCAAATTCCCTAGCGGGAGGGGGTCAACAGATACGCAGTATTTT.

The chain employs TRBV6-5 and TRBJ2-5, with 12 bases that match TRBD2. Germline assignment: CDR1 MNHEY and CDR2 SVGAGI. The V gene end was trimmed by 0 bases and the J gene end by 6 bases; junction bases not matched to a gene: 2. The CDR3 contains 15 residues. CDR3 protein: CASSYSTSGRQTQYF. CDR3 sequence (DNA): TGTGCCAGCAGTTACTCGACTAGCGGGAGACAGACCCAGTACTTC.